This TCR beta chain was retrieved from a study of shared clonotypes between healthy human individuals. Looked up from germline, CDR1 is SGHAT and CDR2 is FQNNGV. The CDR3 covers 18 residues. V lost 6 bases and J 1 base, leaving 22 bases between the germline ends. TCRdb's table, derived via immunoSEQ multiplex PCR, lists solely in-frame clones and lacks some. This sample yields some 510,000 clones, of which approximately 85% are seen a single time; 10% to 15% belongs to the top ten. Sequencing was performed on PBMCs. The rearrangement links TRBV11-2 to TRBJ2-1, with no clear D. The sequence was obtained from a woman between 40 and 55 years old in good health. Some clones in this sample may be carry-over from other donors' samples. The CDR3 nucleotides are TGTGCCAGCAGAAGCTTAGTTGTGACCCCCAGGTCCTACAATGAGCAGTTCTTC. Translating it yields CASRSLVVTPRSYNEQFF.